A single sample is the source of the 25 T cell receptor beta chains below, sequenced in a study of blood T cell repertoires in COVID-19. Method: immunoSEQ multiplex PCR; TCRdb's copy keeps in-frame clones and lacks some. The sample holds roughly 200,000 clones, about 88% seen once. Sequences were obtained from peripheral blood. The origin of the receptors is a woman aged 35 to 49 who had recovered from COVID-19.

This rearrangement joins TRBV19 to TRBJ1-5; D is uncertain. CDR3 length equals 14 residues. The V gene lost 2 bases and the J gene lost 6 bases, with 11 bases spanning the gap. Germline V gives CDR1 LNHDA, CDR2 SQIVND (reference sequence). CDR3 sequence (DNA): TGTGCCAGTAGTATACTACAGCTCGCTCAGCCCCAGCATTTT. Residues: CASSILQLAQPQHF.

The chain is built from TRBV7-9 and TRBJ2-3, with 7 bases matching TRBD2. The CDR3 consists of 16 residues. Germline V CDR1 and CDR2: SEHNR, FQNEAQ (reference sequence). V dropped 5 bases and J dropped 0; count of bases not matched to a gene: 8. The CDR3 region is CASSQRAGVSTDTQYF. CDR3 sequence (DNA): TGTGCCAGCAGCCAAAGGGCGGGGGTTAGCACAGATACGCAGTATTTT.

The CDR3: CASSSDQGGEQYF. Written as DNA, the CDR3 is TGTGCCAGCAGCTCCGACCAGGGGGGAGAGCAGTACTTC. The chain joins TRBV11-2 to TRBJ2-7, with D possibly TRBD1 on 7 matching bases. Between the trimmed V and J ends, which lost 4 bases and 7 bases, there was a span of 14 bases. The CDR3 spans 13 residues. Germline values: CDR1 SGHAT, CDR2 FQNNGV.

This clone has only one observation. This chain connects TRBV4-2 to TRBJ2-3, with 7 bases aligning to TRBD1. The CDR3 loop spans 18 amino acids. The germline V gene has CDR1 LGHNA and CDR2 YNFKEQ. Unmatched junction bases numbered 9, after V lost 0 bases and J lost 0 bases. The CDR3, as DNA: TGTGCCAGCAGCCAAGAAAAGTCCGGGACAGAGAGCACAGATACGCAGTATTTT. Translating it yields CASSQEKSGTESTDTQYF.

This clone occurred many times. The DNA of the CDR3 is TGTGCCAGTAGTAGTTCAGGGATGAACATTCAGTACTTC. Its translation: CASSSSGMNIQYF. V gene TRBV19 combines with J gene TRBJ2-4; perhaps TRBD1 as D (5 bases). From germline, CDR1 is LNHDA and CDR2 SQIVND (reference sequence). V lost 4 bases and J 7 bases, leaving 11 bases between the germline ends. The length of the CDR3 is 13 residues.

The chain employs TRBV27 and TRBJ2-7; 11 nucleotides match TRBD1. Trimming cost V 5 bases and J 2 bases; bases outside gene matches: 5. CDR1 and CDR2 (germline): MNHEY, SMNVEV (reference sequence). This CDR3 is 15 amino acids long. This CDR3 reads CASSPGQGGAYEQYF. The CDR3 bases are TGTGCCAGCAGTCCGGGACAGGGGGGGGCCTACGAGCAGTACTTC.

V usage is TRBV20-1 and J usage is TRBJ1-4, with TRBD1 matching 11 bases. The germline V gene has CDR1 DFQATT and CDR2 SNEGSKA (reference sequence). The CDR3 runs 16 residues. V lost 3 bases to trimming and J lost 8 bases; unmatched junction nucleotides: 11. The CDR3 nucleotides are TGCAGTGCTAGTAGCGGACAGGGGGCAAGTTCGGAAAAACTGTTTTTT. As protein: CSASSGQGASSEKLFF.

This chain links TRBV19 with TRBJ2-1; TRBD1 agrees at 7 bases. Trimming took 5 bases from V and 5 from J; bases not matched to a gene: 6. The CDR3 consists of 14 residues. Germline lookup yields CDR1 LNHDA and CDR2 SQIVND (reference sequence). The CDR3, as DNA: TGTGCCAGTAGTCCACAGGGGACCCACAATGAGCAGTTCTTC. Its protein is CASSPQGTHNEQFF. Drawing the rest from reference TRBV19 and TRBJ2-1, the complete variable domain is DGGITQSPKYLFRKEGQNVTLSCEQNLNHDAMYWYRQDPGQGLRLIYYSQIVNDFQKGDIAEGYSVSREKKESFPLTVTSAQKNPTAFYLCASSPQGTHNEQFFGPGTRLTVL.

The V gene is TRBV30, the J gene TRBJ2-2, with D maybe TRBD2 (6 bases). The CDR3 loop spans 15 amino acids. From germline, CDR1 is GTSNPN and CDR2 SVGIG (reference sequence). The V end was cut by 3 bases, the J end by 3 bases, with 14 bases between. This chain's CDR3 is CAWSGEDRDTGELFF. In DNA form, the CDR3 reads TGTGCCTGGAGCGGGGAGGACCGGGACACCGGGGAGCTGTTTTTT.

The genes are TRBV27 and TRBJ2-7; a weak D match, TRBD1 (5 bases). Deletions cut 5 bases from V and 6 bases from J, with 11 bases between. CDR3 length equals 12 residues. Germline CDR1 and CDR2: MNHEY and SMNVEV (reference sequence). The CDR3 coding sequence is TGTGCCAGCAGTCAAGGACACTCCGAGCAGTACTTC. It codes for CASSQGHSEQYF.

The chain has TRBV20-1 and TRBJ2-7; 9 bases match TRBD2. The CDR3 length is 19 residues. The germline V gene has CDR1 DFQATT and CDR2 SNEGSKA (reference sequence). After removal of 6 bases from V and 1 base from J, the junction contained 22 bases not matched to a gene. CDR3 region: CSASSLAGVGASMSYEQYF. CDR3 in DNA: TGCAGTGCCAGTTCTTTAGCGGGAGTGGGGGCTTCAATGTCCTACGAGCAGTACTTC.

The genes are TRBV27 and TRBJ2-1, with D maybe TRBD1 (5 bases). Looked up from germline, CDR1 is MNHEY and CDR2 is SMNVEV (reference sequence). The CDR3 spans 12 residues. Trimming removed 4 bases at V and 7 bases at J, with 8 bases between. CDR3 DNA: TGTGCCAGCAGTTCAGGGATGAATGAGCAGTTCTTC. Its protein product is CASSSGMNEQFF.

This clone was found once. The chain carries TRBV30 and TRBJ2-7; 11 bases line up with TRBD1. V dropped 4 bases and J dropped 3; count of bases not matched to a gene: 2. There are 13 residues in the CDR3. Germline V lookup: CDR1 GTSNPN, CDR2 SVGIG (reference sequence). CDR3 sequence reads: CAWTGTGGYEQYF. The CDR3 DNA sequence: TGTGCCTGGACCGGGACAGGGGGCTACGAGCAGTACTTC.

J is TRBJ1-5 and V is TRBV28, with 9 bases aligning to TRBD1. The CDR3 is 15 amino acids. Trimming at V came to 6 bases and at J to 5 bases, leaving 8 bases not matched to a gene. CDR1 and CDR2 (germline): MDHEN, SYDVKM. CDR3 loop: CASSPGQGFYQPQHF. The CDR3, as DNA: TGTGCCAGCAGCCCGGGACAGGGTTTTTATCAGCCCCAGCATTTT. Complete variable domain (other parts from reference TRBV28 and TRBJ1-5): DVKVTQSSRYLVKRTGEKVFLECVQDMDHENMFWYRQDPGLGLRLIYFSYDVKMKEKGDIPEGYSVSREKKERFSLILESASTNQTSMYLCASSPGQGFYQPQHFGDGTRLSIL.

This chain connects TRBV7-6 to TRBJ2-1, with TRBD2 as a possible D gene (7 bases). V dropped 7 bases and J dropped 0 bases, with 22 bases sitting between them. Germline V gives CDR1 SGHVS, CDR2 FNYEAQ. The CDR3 loop spans 18 amino acids. The CDR3 reads CASNHPRGGRASYNEQFF. DNA of the CDR3: TGTGCCAGCAACCACCCACGAGGGGGGAGGGCCTCCTACAATGAGCAGTTCTTC.

The chain combines TRBV6-1 with TRBJ2-7, with 8 positions matching TRBD2. The CDR3 consists of 16 residues. With V trimmed by 2 bases and J by 4 bases, 10 bases remained unmatched. Germline V gene lookup returns CDR1 MNHNS and CDR2 SASEGT. The CDR3 sequence is CASSEHRGGAGYEQYF. The CDR3 coding sequence is TGTGCCAGCAGTGAACACCGGGGGGGCGCAGGTTACGAGCAGTACTTC.

The sample holds one count of this clone. The V call is TRBV6-5, the J call TRBJ2-5; maybe TRBD2 (5 bases). V dropped 6 bases and J dropped 4 bases, with 15 bases sitting between them. This CDR3 is 14 amino acids long. From germline, CDR1 is MNHEY and CDR2 SVGAGI. CDR3 sequence reads: CASSKVGISETQYF. CDR3 nucleotide sequence: TGTGCCAGCAGCAAAGTCGGGATTTCAGAGACCCAGTACTTC.

The chain links TRBV6-7 to TRBJ1-1; TRBD1 matches 7 bases. TRBV6-7 is reported as an ORF; its role is uncertain. This CDR3 has 15 residues. V dropped 4 bases and J dropped 1; count of bases not matched to a gene: 6. The DNA of the CDR3 is TGTGCCAGCAGTTCACAACAGGGGAAGAACACTGAAGCTTTCTTT. This gives the protein CASSSQQGKNTEAFF.

The chain is built from TRBV9 and TRBJ2-7; possibly TRBD2 for D (5 bases). CDR3 size: 14 residues. Per germline, CDR1 SGDLS and CDR2 YYNGEE. Trimming took off 4 bases at V and 2 bases at J, with 13 bases between the two ends. The CDR3 nucleotides are TGTGCCAGCAGCCCAGGACTCGAACCCTACGAGCAGTACTTC. Protein product: CASSPGLEPYEQYF.

The chain uses TRBV30 and TRBJ2-6, with a tentative D call TRBD2 (5 bases). V was clipped by 3 bases and J by 2 bases, with 8 bases between them. Germline values: CDR1 GTSNPN, CDR2 SVGIG (reference sequence). The CDR3 runs to 14 residues. The CDR3 region is CAWRTTAGANVLTF. The CDR3 DNA reads as TGTGCCTGGAGGACTACTGCTGGGGCCAACGTCCTGACTTTC. Combining the CDR3 with reference TRBV30 and TRBJ2-6 gives the whole variable domain SQTIHQWPATLVQPVGSPLSLECTVEGTSNPNLYWYRQAAGRGLQLLFYSVGIGQISSEVPQNLSASRPQDRQFILSSKKLLLSDSGFYLCAWRTTAGANVLTFGAGSRLTVL.

The chain has TRBV18 and TRBJ1-6; possibly TRBD1 for D (5 bases). From germline, CDR1 is KGHSH and CDR2 LQKENI. Trimming stripped 2 bases from V and 5 bases from J, with 7 bases between. CDR3 length: 14 amino acids. The CDR3 bases are TGTGCCAGCTCACCATTAGGGGATAATTCACCCCTCCACTTT. Amino acid sequence: CASSPLGDNSPLHF.

This rearrangement joins TRBV19 to TRBJ2-3, with 10 bases that match TRBD2. Losses at the gene ends were 6 bases for V and 4 bases for J; bases not matched to a gene: 7. CDR3 length: 15 amino acids. Germline lookup yields CDR1 LNHDA and CDR2 SQIVND (reference sequence). The CDR3 DNA reads TGTGCCAGTAGACCTCTAGCGGGAGAGGCAGATACGCAGTATTTT. Amino acids: CASRPLAGEADTQYF.

This chain links TRBV7-2 with TRBJ2-5, with 9 bases lining up with TRBD2. Germline V gives CDR1 SGHTA, CDR2 FQGNSA. The trim removed 5 bases at V and 5 bases at J, leaving 9 bases unmatched. This CDR3 region has 15 residues. As DNA, the CDR3 is TGTGCCAGCAGCCAGGGAGCGGGAGGATGGGAGACCCAGTACTTC. Translation: CASSQGAGGWETQYF.

This chain uses TRBV10-3 with TRBJ2-1; 11 bases match TRBD2. The CDR3 contains 14 residues. Germline CDR1 reads ENHRY; CDR2 reads SYGVKD. Trimming took 10 bases from V and 1 from J; bases not matched to a gene: 3. The CDR3 coding sequence is TGTGCCACCAGACTAGCGGGATCCTACAATGAGCAGTTCTTC. Translation: CATRLAGSYNEQFF.

The genes are TRBV27 and TRBJ1-6, with D uncertain. In germline, CDR1 is MNHEY, CDR2 SMNVEV (reference sequence). V dropped 4 bases and J dropped 0 bases, with 7 bases sitting between them. The CDR3 covers 15 residues. Written as DNA, the CDR3 is TGTGCCAGCAGTTCCCGGAGCTCCTATAATTCACCCCTCCACTTT. Translating it yields CASSSRSSYNSPLHF.